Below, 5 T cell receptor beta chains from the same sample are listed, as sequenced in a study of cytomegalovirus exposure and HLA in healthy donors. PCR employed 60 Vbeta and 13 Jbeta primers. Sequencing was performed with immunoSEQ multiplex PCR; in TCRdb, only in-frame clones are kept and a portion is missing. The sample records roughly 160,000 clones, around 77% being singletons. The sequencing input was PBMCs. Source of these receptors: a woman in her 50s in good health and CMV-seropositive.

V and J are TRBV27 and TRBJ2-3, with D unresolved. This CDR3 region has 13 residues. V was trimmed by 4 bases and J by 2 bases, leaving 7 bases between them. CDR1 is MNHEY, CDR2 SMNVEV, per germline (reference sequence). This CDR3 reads CASSSYLTDTQYF. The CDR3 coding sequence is TGTGCCAGCAGTTCCTACCTCACAGATACGCAGTATTTT.

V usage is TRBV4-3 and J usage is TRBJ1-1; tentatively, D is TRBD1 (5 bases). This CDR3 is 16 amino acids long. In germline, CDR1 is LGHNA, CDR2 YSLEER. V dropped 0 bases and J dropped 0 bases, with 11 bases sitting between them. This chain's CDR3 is CASSQDARALNTEAFF. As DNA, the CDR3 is TGCGCCAGCAGCCAAGATGCCAGGGCCCTGAACACTGAAGCTTTCTTT.

DNA of the CDR3: TGTGCCAGCTCACCGGATGGGGCCGAGCAGTACTTC. Protein product: CASSPDGAEQYF. The chain combines TRBV18 with TRBJ2-7, with TRBD1 as a possible D gene (5 bases). Germline V gene data show CDR1 as KGHSH and CDR2 as LQKENI. This CDR3 comprises 12 residues. V was shortened by 3 bases and J by 6 bases, with 9 bases between the two germline ends.

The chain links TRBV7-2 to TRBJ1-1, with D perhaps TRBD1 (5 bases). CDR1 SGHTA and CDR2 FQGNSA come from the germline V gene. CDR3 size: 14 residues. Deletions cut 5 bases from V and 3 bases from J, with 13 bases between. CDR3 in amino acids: CASSARGGDTEAFF. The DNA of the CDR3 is TGTGCCAGCAGCGCCCGTGGGGGGGACACTGAAGCTTTCTTT.

The CDR3 loop is CASTGVYEQYF. CDR3 bases: TGTGCCAGCACCGGAGTCTACGAGCAGTACTTC. The chain recombines TRBV28 with TRBJ2-7, with no clear D. Between the trimmed V and J ends, which lost 7 bases and 3 bases, there was a span of 7 bases. The germline V gene encodes CDR1 MDHEN and CDR2 SYDVKM. The CDR3 runs to 11 residues.